The next 9 T cell receptor beta chains were all read from a single sample in a study of T cell repertoires in cytomegalovirus infection. These receptors' antigens are unknown. Using its own MiXCR run on the reads, TCRdb lists one record per CDR3 protein. The table records approximately 500,000 distinct CDR3 sequences, about 33% of them present only once. The sample in question was cultured PBMCs, obtained from culture after CMV antigen stimulation. Receptor source: a human donor in good health (CMV status not recorded). Some clones in this sample may be carry-over from other donors' samples.

The chain combines TRBV20-1 with TRBJ2-7; D tentatively fits TRBD1 or TRBD2 (5 bases each). The CDR3 has 16 amino acids. CDR1 is DFQATT, CDR2 SNEGSKA, per germline (reference sequence). V shed 0 bases and J shed 0 bases, with 15 bases lying between them. The chain's CDR3 is CSARDPMGTVSYEQYF. The DNA for the CDR3 is TGCAGTGCTAGAGACCCTATGGGGACGGTCTCCTACGAGCAGTACTTC.

This clonotype was observed many times. This chain joins TRBV7-2 and TRBJ1-1, with D possibly being TRBD1 (6 bases). From germline, CDR1 is SGHTA and CDR2 FQGNSA. CDR3 length: 16 amino acids. The V end lost 0 bases, the J end lost 3 bases, and 14 bases lay between the germline ends. CDR3 region: CASSLAGRGAHTEAFF. CDR3 nucleotide sequence: TGTGCCAGCAGCTTAGCGGGAAGGGGGGCACACACTGAAGCTTTCTTT. Using reference TRBV7-2 and TRBJ1-1 for the parts outside the CDR3, the full variable domain is GAGVSQSPSNKVTEKGKDVELRCDPISGHTALYWYRQSLGQGLEFLIYFQGNSAPDKSGLPSDRFSAERTGGSVSTLTIQRTQQEDSAVYLCASSLAGRGAHTEAFFGQGTRLTVV.

This chain joins TRBV12-3 or TRBV12-4 and TRBJ1-1, with TRBD1 identical over 7 bases. The CDR3 sequence is 15 residues long. Trimming took 5 bases from V and 1 from J; bases not matched to a gene: 7. CDR3 DNA: TGTGCCAGCAGTCCAGACAGGGCCCGGAACACTGAAGCTTTCTTT. Amino acid sequence: CASSPDRARNTEAFF.

This clonotype was seen many times. The V call is TRBV4-1, the J call TRBJ2-7, with D perhaps given as TRBD1 or TRBD2 (5 bases each). This CDR3 contains 14 residues. The germline V gene has CDR1 MGHRA and CDR2 YSYEKL. V was shortened by 1 base and J by 0 bases, with 7 bases between the two germline ends. Written as DNA, the CDR3 is TGCGCCAGCAGCCAAGTGAGGGGCTCCTACGAGCAGTACTTC. Amino acid sequence: CASSQVRGSYEQYF.

The CDR3 is CASSSNLGQPQHF. The CDR3 bases are TGTGCCAGCAGTTCTAACTTGGGTCAGCCCCAGCATTTT. The chain is built from TRBV28 and TRBJ1-5; D not resolved. V lost 4 bases, J lost 6 bases, and 10 bases lay in between. The CDR3 is 13 amino acids. Germline CDR1 reads MDHEN; CDR2 reads SYDVKM.

The chain employs TRBV10-3 and TRBJ2-1; TRBD1 aligns across 7 bases. CDR3 length: 15 amino acids. V lost 6 bases and J lost 6; bases outside the gene matches: 11. Germline lookup yields CDR1 ENHRY and CDR2 SYGVKD. The CDR3 loop reads CAISPNRDRANEQFF. The CDR3 DNA sequence: TGTGCCATCAGCCCCAATCGGGACAGAGCCAATGAGCAGTTCTTC.

V gene TRBV2 combines with J gene TRBJ2-7, with no clear D. The CDR3 totals 15 residues. The V and J ends lost 4 bases and 3 bases respectively, with 16 bases between them. The germline CDR1 and CDR2 sequences are SNHLY and FYNNEI. CDR3 region: CASSVWLHSIYEQYF. CDR3 sequence (DNA): TGTGCCAGCAGTGTTTGGCTTCATTCGATCTACGAGCAGTACTTC. Combining the CDR3 with reference TRBV2 and TRBJ2-7 gives the whole variable domain EPEVTQTPSHQVTQMGQEVILRCVPISNHLYFYWYRQILGQKVEFLVSFYNNEISEKSEIFDDQFSVERPDGSNFTLKIRSTKLEDSAMYFCASSVWLHSIYEQYFGPGTRLTVT.

This chain links TRBV4-3 with TRBJ2-7, with 11 bases lining up with TRBD2. Trimming removed 6 bases from V and 6 bases from J; junction bases left unmatched: 4. Germline V gene sequence: CDR1 LGHNA, CDR2 YSLEER. This CDR3 region has 13 residues. CDR3 loop: CASSTSGSGEQYF. The DNA for the CDR3 is TGCGCCAGCAGTACTAGCGGGAGTGGCGAGCAGTACTTC.

The chain couples TRBV12-3 or TRBV12-4 to TRBJ1-3; D is undetermined. V lost 6 bases and J 4 bases, leaving 10 bases between the germline ends. There are 13 residues in the CDR3. CDR3: CASRRIRGNTIYF. CDR3 bases: TGTGCCAGCAGGAGGATCCGGGGAAACACCATATATTTT.